Presented here are 7 T cell receptor beta chains from one specimen sequenced in a study of Graves' ophthalmopathy and Graves' hyperthyroidism. The authors amplified TCR beta CDR3 regions, and they did so from RNA transcripts for repertoire sequencing. RT-PCR was first run with HTBI primers, then multiplex PCR in a second round. MiXCR was run by TCRdb on the multiplex PCR reads, yielding one entry per CDR3 protein. This sample has around 400,000 distinct CDR3 sequences, with around 18% found just once. Sequencing was performed on peripheral blood. The receptors here all came from a woman aged 18-29 years with Graves' ophthalmopathy.

Ten or more counts support this clonotype. The genes are TRBV6-1 and TRBJ2-2; D call uncertain. Germline V gene lookup returns CDR1 MNHNS and CDR2 SASEGT. The CDR3 runs to 12 residues. Between the trimmed V and J ends, which lost 7 bases and 8 bases, there was a span of 11 bases. Here the CDR3 DNA reads TGTGCCAGCATGGGCGGACCGGGGGAGCTGTTTTTT. This translates into CASMGGPGELFF.

This clonotype was observed many times. The chain employs TRBV9 and TRBJ1-1, with D hard to call. The CDR3 has 15 residues. The germline gives CDR1 SGDLS, CDR2 YYNGEE. V was cut by 4 bases and J by 4 bases, with 17 bases left in between. Here the CDR3 DNA reads TGTGCCAGCAGCCCCCGGCCCGAGGCGGGCACTGAAGCTTTCTTT. Protein sequence: CASSPRPEAGTEAFF.

This clonotype appeared a few times. The chain employs TRBV4-3 and TRBJ1-2; 10 nucleotides agree with TRBD1. CDR1 and CDR2 (germline): LGHNA, YSLEER. Unmatched junction bases numbered 8, after V lost 1 base and J lost 9 bases. The CDR3 is made up of 15 amino acids. This chain's CDR3 is CASSQAGQGFVSYTF. The CDR3 nucleotides are TGCGCCAGCAGCCAAGCGGGACAGGGGTTTGTTAGCTACACCTTC.

This clonotype was picked up many times. The V gene is TRBV29-1, the J gene TRBJ1-5, with a possible D match to TRBD1 (6 bases). Germline-derived CDR1 and CDR2 are SQVTM and ANQGSEA. The CDR3 consists of 13 residues. V dropped 4 bases and J dropped 6 bases, with 13 bases sitting between them. The CDR3 loop is CSVVGGEAQPQHF. CDR3 bases: TGCAGCGTTGTGGGGGGCGAAGCTCAGCCCCAGCATTTT.

The sample holds many counts of this clonotype. The chain combines TRBV7-2 with TRBJ1-6, with D possibly being TRBD1 (6 bases). The CDR3 is made up of 14 amino acids. Germline V gene lookup returns CDR1 SGHTA and CDR2 FQGNSA. V lost 6 bases and J 4 bases, leaving 10 bases between the germline ends. CDR3 in amino acids: CASRKTGYNSPLHF. The CDR3 bases are TGTGCCAGCAGAAAAACAGGGTATAATTCACCCCTCCACTTT.

This clonotype appeared many times. The chain links TRBV12-3 or TRBV12-4 to TRBJ1-5, with D unclear. Trimming shortened V by 7 bases and J by 7 bases, and 11 bases separated the two germline ends. This CDR3 region has 12 residues. The CDR3 region has the DNA TGTGCCAGCACCATGGCGGGCCAGCCCCAGCATTTT. Translating it yields CASTMAGQPQHF.

This clonotype was picked up many times. This rearrangement joins TRBV12-3 or TRBV12-4 to TRBJ1-1, with 7 bases that match TRBD1. The V gene end was trimmed by 5 bases and the J gene end by 0 bases; junction bases not matched to a gene: 3. The CDR3 contains 14 residues. CDR3 in amino acids: CASSKGTVNTEAFF. CDR3 DNA: TGTGCCAGCAGTAAGGGGACAGTGAACACTGAAGCTTTCTTT.